The entry below describes one T cell receptor beta chain. The target antigen is unknown. These data are taken from a study of CD8+ T cells in alopecia areata. Whole-study findings and limits: Since there was just one nonresponder, nobody can yet say how baseline CD8+ expansion ties to response. Among the top 100, expanded CD8+ clones were significantly decreased by tofacitinib, as was scalp clonality.

RNA, once extracted, was reverse transcribed into cDNA for use as the sequencing template. TCRdb keeps only in-frame clones here, not all; method: immunoSEQ multiplex PCR. The sample has fewer than 200,000 clones, about 54% seen once. CDR1 is GTSNPN, CDR2 SVGIG, per germline (reference sequence). With 1 base removed from V and 2 bases from J, the gap between germline ends came to 14 bases. The CDR3 loop spans 15 amino acids. The treatment was: oral pan-JAK inhibitor, 5-10 mg twice daily. Peripheral blood samples and lesional scalp punch biopsies were obtained from alopecia areata patients. The sequence derives from a human donor with alopecia areata. The input for sequencing was CD4+ T cells sorted from blood, taken at approximately week 61, from a patient treated with tofacitinib. The chain links TRBV30 to TRBJ2-5; D is unresolved. CDR3 coding DNA: TGTGCCTGGAGTGCGATTAGTCCCTTACAAGAGACCCAGTACTTC. Amino acids: CAWSAISPLQETQYF.